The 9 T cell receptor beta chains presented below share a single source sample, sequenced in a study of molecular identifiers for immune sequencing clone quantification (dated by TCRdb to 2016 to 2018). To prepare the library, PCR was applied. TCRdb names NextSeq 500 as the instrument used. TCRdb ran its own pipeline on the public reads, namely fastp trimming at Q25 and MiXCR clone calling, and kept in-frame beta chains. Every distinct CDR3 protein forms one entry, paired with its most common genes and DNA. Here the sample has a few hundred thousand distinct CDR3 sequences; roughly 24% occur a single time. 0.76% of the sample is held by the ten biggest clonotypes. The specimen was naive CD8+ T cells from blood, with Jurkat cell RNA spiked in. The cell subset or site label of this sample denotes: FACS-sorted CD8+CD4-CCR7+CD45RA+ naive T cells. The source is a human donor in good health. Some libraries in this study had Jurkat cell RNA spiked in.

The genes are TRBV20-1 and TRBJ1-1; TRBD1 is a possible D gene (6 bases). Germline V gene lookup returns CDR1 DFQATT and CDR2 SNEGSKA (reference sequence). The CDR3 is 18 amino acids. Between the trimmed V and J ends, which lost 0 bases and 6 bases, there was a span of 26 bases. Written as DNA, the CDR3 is TGCAGTGCTAGAGATCAGTTGTCACAGGGCGGGCCTTGGGCTGAAGCTTTCTTT. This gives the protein CSARDQLSQGGPWAEAFF.

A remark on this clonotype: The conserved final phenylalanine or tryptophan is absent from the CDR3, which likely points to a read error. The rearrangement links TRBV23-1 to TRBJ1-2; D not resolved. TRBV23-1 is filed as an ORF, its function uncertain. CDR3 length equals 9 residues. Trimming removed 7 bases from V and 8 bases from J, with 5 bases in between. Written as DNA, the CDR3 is TGCGCCAGCATAATCGGCTACACCTCC. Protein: CASIIGYTS.

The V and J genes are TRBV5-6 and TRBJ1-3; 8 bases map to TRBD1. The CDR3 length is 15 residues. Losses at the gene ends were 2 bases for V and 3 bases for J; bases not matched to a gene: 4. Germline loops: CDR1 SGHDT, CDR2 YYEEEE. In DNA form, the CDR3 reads TGTGCCAGCAGCTTTATCGACAGGGGTGGAAACACCATATATTTT. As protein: CASSFIDRGGNTIYF. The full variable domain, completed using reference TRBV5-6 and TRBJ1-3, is DAGVTQSPTHLIKTRGQQVTLRCSPKSGHDTVSWYQQALGQGPQFIFQYYEEEERQRGNFPDRFSGHQFPNYSSELNVNALLLGDSALYLCASSFIDRGGNTIYFGEGSWLTVV.

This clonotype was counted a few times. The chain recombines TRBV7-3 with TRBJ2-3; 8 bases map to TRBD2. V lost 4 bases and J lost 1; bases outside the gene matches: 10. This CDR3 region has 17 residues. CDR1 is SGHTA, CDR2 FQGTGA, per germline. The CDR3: CASSSIAGLLGTDTQYF. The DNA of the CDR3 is TGTGCCAGCAGCTCCATAGCGGGGCTACTAGGCACAGATACGCAGTATTTT. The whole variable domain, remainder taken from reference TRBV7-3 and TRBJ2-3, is GAGVSQTPSNKVTEKGKYVELRCDPISGHTALYWYRQSLGQGPEFLIYFQGTGAADDSGLPNDRFFAVRPEGSVSTLKIQRTERGDSAVYLCASSSIAGLLGTDTQYFGPGTRLTVL.

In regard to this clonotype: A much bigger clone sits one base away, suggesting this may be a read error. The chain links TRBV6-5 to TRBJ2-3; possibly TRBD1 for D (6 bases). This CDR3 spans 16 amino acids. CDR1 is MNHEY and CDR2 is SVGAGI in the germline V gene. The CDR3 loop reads CASSYHRVTKTDRQYF. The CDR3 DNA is TGTGCCAGCAGTTACCACAGGGTAACGAAGACAGATAGGCAGTATTTT.

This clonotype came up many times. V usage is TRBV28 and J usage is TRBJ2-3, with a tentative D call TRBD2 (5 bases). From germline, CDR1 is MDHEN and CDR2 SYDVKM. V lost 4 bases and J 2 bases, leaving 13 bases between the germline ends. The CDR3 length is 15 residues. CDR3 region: CASSSASGYTDTQYF. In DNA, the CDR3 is TGTGCCAGCAGTTCAGCGAGCGGATACACAGATACGCAGTATTTT. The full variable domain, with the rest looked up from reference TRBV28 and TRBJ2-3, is DVKVTQSSRYLVKRTGEKVFLECVQDMDHENMFWYRQDPGLGLRLIYFSYDVKMKEKGDIPEGYSVSREKKERFSLILESASTNQTSMYLCASSSASGYTDTQYFGPGTRLTVL.

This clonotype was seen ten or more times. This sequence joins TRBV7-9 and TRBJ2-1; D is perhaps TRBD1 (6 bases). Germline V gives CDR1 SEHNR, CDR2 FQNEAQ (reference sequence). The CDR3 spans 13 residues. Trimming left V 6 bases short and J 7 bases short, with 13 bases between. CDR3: CASRLQGYNEQFF. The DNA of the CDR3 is TGTGCCAGCAGACTGCAGGGGTATAATGAGCAGTTCTTC.

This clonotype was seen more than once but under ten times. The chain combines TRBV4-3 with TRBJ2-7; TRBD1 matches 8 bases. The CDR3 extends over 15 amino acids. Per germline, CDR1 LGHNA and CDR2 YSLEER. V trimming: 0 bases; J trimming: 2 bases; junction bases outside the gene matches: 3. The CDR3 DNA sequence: TGCGCCAGCAGCCAAGATCGCAGGGGGCCCTACGAGCAGTACTTC. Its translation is CASSQDRRGPYEQYF.

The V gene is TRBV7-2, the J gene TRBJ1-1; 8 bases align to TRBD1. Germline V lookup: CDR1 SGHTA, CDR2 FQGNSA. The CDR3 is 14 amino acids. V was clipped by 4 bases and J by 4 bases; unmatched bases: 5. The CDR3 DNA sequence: TGTGCCAGCAGCTACACAGGGGGGTGCACTGAAGCTTTCTTT. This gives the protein CASSYTGGCTEAFF. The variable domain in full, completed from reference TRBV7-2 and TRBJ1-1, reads GAGVSQSPSNKVTEKGKDVELRCDPISGHTALYWYRQSLGQGLEFLIYFQGNSAPDKSGLPSDRFSAERTGGSVSTLTIQRTQQEDSAVYLCASSYTGGCTEAFFGQGTRLTVV.